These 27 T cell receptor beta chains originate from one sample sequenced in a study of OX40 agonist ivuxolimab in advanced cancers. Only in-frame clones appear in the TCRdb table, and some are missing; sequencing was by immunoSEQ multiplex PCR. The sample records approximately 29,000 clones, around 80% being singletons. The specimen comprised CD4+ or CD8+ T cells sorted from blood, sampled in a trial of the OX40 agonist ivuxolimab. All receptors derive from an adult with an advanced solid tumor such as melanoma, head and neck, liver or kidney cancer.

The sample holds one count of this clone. CDR3 sequence reads: CASSLGWSGSRRGYTF. The CDR3 DNA reads TGTGCCAGCAGCTTAGGCTGGTCAGGGTCGAGGAGGGGCTACACCTTC. This chain uses TRBV7-6 with TRBJ1-2; D possibly corresponds to TRBD1 (5 bases). The V end was cut by 1 base, the J end by 8 bases, with 20 bases between. The V gene's germline CDR1 is SGHVS and CDR2 FNYEAQ. This CDR3 has 16 residues. The full variable domain, with the rest looked up from reference TRBV7-6 and TRBJ1-2, is GAGVSQSPRYKVTKRGQDVALRCDPISGHVSLYWYRQALGQGPEFLTYFNYEAQQDKSGLPNDRFSAERPEGSISTLTIQRTEQRDSAMYRCASSLGWSGSRRGYTFGSGTRLTVV.

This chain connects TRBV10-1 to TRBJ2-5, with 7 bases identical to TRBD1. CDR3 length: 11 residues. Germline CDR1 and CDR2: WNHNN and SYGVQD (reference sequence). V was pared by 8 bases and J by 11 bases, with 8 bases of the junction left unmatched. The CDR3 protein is CASGRGTEQYF. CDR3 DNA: TGCGCCAGCGGTAGAGGGACAGAACAGTACTTC.

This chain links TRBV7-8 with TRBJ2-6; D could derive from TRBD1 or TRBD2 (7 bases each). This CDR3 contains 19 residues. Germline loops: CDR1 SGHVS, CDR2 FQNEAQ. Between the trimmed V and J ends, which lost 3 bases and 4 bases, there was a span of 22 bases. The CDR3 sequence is CASSFPRGGGAGGANVLTF. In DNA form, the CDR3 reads TGTGCCAGCAGCTTCCCGCGGGGAGGGGGCGCAGGCGGGGCCAACGTCCTGACTTTC.

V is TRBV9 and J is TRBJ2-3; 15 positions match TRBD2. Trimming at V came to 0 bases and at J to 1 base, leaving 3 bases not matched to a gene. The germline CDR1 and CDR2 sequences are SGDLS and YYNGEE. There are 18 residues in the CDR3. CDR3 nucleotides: TGTGCCAGCAGCGTAGCTGGACTAGCGGGGGGGCGCACAGATACGCAGTATTTT. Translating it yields CASSVAGLAGGRTDTQYF.

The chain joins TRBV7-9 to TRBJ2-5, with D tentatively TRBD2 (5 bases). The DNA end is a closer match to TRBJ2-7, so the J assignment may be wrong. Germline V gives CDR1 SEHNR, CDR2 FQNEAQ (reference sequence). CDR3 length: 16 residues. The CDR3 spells CASSLQSGWSSYEQYF. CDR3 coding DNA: TGTGCCAGCAGCCTCCAAAGCGGTTGGAGCTCCTACGAGCAGTACTTC.

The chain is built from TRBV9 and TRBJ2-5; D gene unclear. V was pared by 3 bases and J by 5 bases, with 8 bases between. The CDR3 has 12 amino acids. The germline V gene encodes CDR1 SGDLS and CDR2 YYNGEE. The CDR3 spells CASSEVSETQYF. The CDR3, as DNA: TGTGCCAGCAGCGAAGTGTCCGAGACCCAGTACTTC.

CDR3 DNA sequence: TGTGCCAGCAGGGGAGGAGGGGTGAACACTGAAGCTTTCTTT. Amino acid sequence: CASRGGGVNTEAFF. The chain combines TRBV28 with TRBJ1-1; a possible D gene is TRBD1 (5 bases). The CDR3 length is 14 residues. The germline V gene encodes CDR1 MDHEN and CDR2 SYDVKM. V was trimmed by 6 bases and J by 0 bases, leaving 11 bases between them.

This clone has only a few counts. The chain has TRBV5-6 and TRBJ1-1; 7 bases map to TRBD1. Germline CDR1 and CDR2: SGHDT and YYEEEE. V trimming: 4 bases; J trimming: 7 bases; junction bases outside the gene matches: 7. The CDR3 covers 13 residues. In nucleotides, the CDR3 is TGTGCCAGCAGCGCGCTGACAGGGCATGAAGCTTTCTTT. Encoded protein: CASSALTGHEAFF. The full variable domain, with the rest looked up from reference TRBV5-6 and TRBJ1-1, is DAGVTQSPTHLIKTRGQQVTLRCSPKSGHDTVSWYQQALGQGPQFIFQYYEEEERQRGNFPDRFSGHQFPNYSSELNVNALLLGDSALYLCASSALTGHEAFFGQGTRLTVV.

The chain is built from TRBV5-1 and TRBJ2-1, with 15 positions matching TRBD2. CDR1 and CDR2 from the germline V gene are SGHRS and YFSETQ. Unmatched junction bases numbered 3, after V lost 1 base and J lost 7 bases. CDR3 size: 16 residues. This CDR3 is CASSLLGLAGGNEQFF. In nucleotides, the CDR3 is TGCGCCAGCAGCTTGTTGGGACTAGCGGGGGGAAATGAGCAGTTCTTC.

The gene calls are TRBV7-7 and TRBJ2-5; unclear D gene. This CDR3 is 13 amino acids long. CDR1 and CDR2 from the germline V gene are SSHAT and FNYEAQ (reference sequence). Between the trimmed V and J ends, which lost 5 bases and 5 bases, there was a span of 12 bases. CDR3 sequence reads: CASSPRPRETQYF. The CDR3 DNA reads TGTGCCAGCAGCCCTCGGCCCCGTGAGACCCAGTACTTC.

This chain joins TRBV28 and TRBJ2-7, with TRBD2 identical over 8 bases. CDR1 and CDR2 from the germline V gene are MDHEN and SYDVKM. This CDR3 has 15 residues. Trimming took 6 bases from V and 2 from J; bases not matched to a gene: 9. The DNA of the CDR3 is TGTGCCAGCAGGCCCGGCGGGGGGCGGACCTACGAGCAGTACTTC. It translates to CASRPGGGRTYEQYF. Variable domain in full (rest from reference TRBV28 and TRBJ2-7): DVKVTQSSRYLVKRTGEKVFLECVQDMDHENMFWYRQDPGLGLRLIYFSYDVKMKEKGDIPEGYSVSREKKERFSLILESASTNQTSMYLCASRPGGGRTYEQYFGPGTRLTVT.

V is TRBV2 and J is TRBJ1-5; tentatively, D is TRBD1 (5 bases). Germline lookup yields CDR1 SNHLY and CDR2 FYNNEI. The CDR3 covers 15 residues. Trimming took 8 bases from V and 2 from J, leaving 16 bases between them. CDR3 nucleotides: TGTGCCAGCGGGGGGACGGCCTCTGGCAATCAGCCCCAGCATTTT. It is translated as CASGGTASGNQPQHF.

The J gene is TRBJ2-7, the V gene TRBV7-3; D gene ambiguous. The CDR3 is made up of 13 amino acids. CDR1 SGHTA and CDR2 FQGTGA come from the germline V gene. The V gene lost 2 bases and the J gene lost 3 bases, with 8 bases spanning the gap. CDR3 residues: CASSLEGFYEQYF. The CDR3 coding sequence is TGTGCCAGCAGCTTAGAAGGGTTCTACGAGCAGTACTTC.

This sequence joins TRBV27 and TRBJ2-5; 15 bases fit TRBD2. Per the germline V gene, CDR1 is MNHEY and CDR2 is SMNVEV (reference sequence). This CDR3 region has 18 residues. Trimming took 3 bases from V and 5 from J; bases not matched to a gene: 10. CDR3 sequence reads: CASSLRRTSGGARETQYF. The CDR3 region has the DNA TGTGCCAGCAGTTTGCGGAGGACTAGCGGGGGGGCCCGGGAGACCCAGTACTTC.

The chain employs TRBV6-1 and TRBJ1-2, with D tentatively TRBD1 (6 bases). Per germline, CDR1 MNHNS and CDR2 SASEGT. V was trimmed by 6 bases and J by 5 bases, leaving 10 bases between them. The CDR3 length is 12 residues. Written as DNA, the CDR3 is TGTGCCAGCAGGGGGGGCTCATATGGCTACACCTTC. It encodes CASRGGSYGYTF.

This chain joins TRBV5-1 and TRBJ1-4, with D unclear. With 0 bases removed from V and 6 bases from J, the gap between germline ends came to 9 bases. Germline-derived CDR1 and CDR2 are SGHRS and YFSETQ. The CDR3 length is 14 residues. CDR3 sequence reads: CASSLDLGYEKLFF. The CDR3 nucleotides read TGCGCCAGCAGCTTGGATCTGGGATATGAAAAACTGTTTTTT.

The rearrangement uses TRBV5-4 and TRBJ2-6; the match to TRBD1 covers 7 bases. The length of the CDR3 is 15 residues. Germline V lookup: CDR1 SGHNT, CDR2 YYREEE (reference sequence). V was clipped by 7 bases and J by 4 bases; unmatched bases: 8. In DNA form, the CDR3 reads TGTGCCAGCGGATCAGGGGGAGCCGGGGCCAACGTCCTGACTTTC. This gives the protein CASGSGGAGANVLTF.

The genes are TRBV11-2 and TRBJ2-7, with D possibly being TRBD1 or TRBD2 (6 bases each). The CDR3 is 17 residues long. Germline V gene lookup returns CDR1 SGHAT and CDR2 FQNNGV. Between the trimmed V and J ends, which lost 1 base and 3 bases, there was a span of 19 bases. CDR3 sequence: CASSLGGGGQSIYEQYF. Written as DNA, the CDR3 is TGTGCCAGCAGCTTAGGCGGAGGGGGACAATCTATCTACGAGCAGTACTTC.

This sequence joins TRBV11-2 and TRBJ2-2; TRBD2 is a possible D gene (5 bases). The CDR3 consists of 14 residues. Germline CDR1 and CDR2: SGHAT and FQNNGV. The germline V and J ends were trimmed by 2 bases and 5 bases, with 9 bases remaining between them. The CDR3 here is CASSLLAGTGELFF. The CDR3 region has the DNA TGTGCCAGCAGCTTACTAGCCGGGACCGGGGAGCTGTTTTTT. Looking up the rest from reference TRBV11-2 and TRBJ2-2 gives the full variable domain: EAGVAQSPRYKIIEKRQSVAFWCNPISGHATLYWYQQILGQGPKLLIQFQNNGVVDDSQLPKDRFSAERLKGVDSTLKIQPAKLEDSAVYLCASSLLAGTGELFFGEGSRLTVL.

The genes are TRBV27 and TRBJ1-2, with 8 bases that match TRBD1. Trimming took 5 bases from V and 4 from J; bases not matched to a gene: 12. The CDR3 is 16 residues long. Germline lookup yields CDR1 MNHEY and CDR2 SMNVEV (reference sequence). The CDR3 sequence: CASSISRQGSFYGYTF. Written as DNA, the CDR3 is TGTGCCAGCAGTATCTCACGACAGGGGAGCTTCTATGGCTACACCTTC.

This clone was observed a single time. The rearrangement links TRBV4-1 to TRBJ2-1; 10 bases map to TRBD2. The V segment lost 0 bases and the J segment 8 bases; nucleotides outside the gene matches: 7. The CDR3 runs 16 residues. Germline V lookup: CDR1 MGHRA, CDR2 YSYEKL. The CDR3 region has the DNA TGCGCCAGCAGCCAAGATGCCAGCGGGGGGGCGGATGAGCAGTTCTTC. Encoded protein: CASSQDASGGADEQFF.

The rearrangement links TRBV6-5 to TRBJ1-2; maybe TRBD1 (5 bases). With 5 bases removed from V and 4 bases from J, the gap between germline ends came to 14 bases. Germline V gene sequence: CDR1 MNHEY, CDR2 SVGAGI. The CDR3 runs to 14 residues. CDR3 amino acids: CASSGAGFSYGYTF. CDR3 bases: TGTGCCAGCAGTGGGGCAGGGTTTTCCTATGGCTACACCTTC.

CDR3 in amino acids: CASSTWDRPYEGNEQFF. The CDR3 nucleotides read TGTGCCAGTAGTACCTGGGACAGGCCCTACGAGGGGAATGAGCAGTTCTTC. The chain employs TRBV19 and TRBJ2-1, with 8 positions matching TRBD1. The CDR3 is 17 residues long. From germline, CDR1 is LNHDA and CDR2 SQIVND (reference sequence). The trim removed 4 bases at V and 7 bases at J, leaving 15 bases unmatched.

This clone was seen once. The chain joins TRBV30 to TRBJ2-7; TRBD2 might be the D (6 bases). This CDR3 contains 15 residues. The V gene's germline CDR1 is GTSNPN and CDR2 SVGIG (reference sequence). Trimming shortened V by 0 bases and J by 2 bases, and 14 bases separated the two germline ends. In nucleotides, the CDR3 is TGTGCCTGGAGTGTTGGTTCAGGCGGGACCTACGAGCAGTACTTC. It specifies CAWSVGSGGTYEQYF. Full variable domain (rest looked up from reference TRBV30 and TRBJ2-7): SQTIHQWPATLVQPVGSPLSLECTVEGTSNPNLYWYRQAAGRGLQLLFYSVGIGQISSEVPQNLSASRPQDRQFILSSKKLLLSDSGFYLCAWSVGSGGTYEQYFGPGTRLTVT.

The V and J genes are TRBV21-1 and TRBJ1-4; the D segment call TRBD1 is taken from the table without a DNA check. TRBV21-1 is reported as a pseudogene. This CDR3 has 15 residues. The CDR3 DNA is TGTGCCAGCAGCCCCAGACAGGGGAGGAATGAAAAACTGTTTTTT. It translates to CASSPRQGRNEKLFF.

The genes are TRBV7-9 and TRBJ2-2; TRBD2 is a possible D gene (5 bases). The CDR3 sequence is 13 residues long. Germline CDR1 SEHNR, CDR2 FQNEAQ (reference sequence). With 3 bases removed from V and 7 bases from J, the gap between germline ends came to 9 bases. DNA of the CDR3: TGTGCCAGCAGCTTTGTCGGGGTCGGGGAGCTGTTTTTT. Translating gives CASSFVGVGELFF. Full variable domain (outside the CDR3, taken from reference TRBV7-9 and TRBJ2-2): DTGVSQNPRHKITKRGQNVTFRCDPISEHNRLYWYRQTLGQGPEFLTYFQNEAQLEKSRLLSDRFSAERPKGSFSTLEIQRTEQGDSAMYLCASSFVGVGELFFGEGSRLTVL.

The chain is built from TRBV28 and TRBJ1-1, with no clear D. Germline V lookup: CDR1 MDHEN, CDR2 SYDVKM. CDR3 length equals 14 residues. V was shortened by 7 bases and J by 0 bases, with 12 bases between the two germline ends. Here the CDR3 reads CASKETKMNTEAFF. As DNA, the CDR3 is TGTGCCAGCAAGGAAACAAAAATGAACACTGAAGCTTTCTTT.